A selection of T cell receptor beta chains follows, all from one sample in a study of blood T cell repertoires in COVID-19. This table comes from immunoSEQ multiplex PCR, and its TCRdb copy is limited to in-frame clones, with some not included. The sample lists 200,000 to 300,000 clones, approximately 88% occurring once. The sequenced sample consisted of PBMCs or T cells enriched from blood (not recorded which). The receptors originated from a woman in her twenties or thirties with acute COVID-19. The CDR3 runs from the conserved cysteine through the conserved F or W. Fields, in order: V gene, clone size, D gene, J gene, CDR3 DNA, CDR3 protein. D genes are given only for firm matches. Clone size appears in some rows only: once, few, many, or a class for an expanded clone.

V gene: TRBV6-5
clone size: NA
D gene: TRBD2
J gene: TRBJ2-1
CDR3 DNA: TGTGCCAGTTGGGGGGGGAATGAGCAGTTCTTC
CDR3 protein: CASWGGNEQFF

V gene: TRBV6-2/TRBV6-3
clone size: NA
D gene: TRBD2
J gene: TRBJ2-2
CDR3 DNA: TGTGCCAGCAGTTACCCCCGCACGCTAGCGGGGGGACTGAAGGGCACCGGGGAGCTGTTTTTT
CDR3 protein: CASSYPRTLAGGLKGTGELFF

V gene: TRBV12-3/TRBV12-4
clone size: NA
D gene: NA
J gene: TRBJ1-5
CDR3 DNA: TGTGCCAGCAGTTTGGCTCAGCCCCAGCATTTT
CDR3 protein: CASSLAQPQHF

V gene: TRBV11-2
clone size: once
D gene: NA
J gene: TRBJ1-4
CDR3 DNA: TGTGCCAGCAGCTTACTCGGCGGGTCAACTAATGAAAAACTGTTTTTT
CDR3 protein: CASSLLGGSTNEKLFF

V gene: TRBV7-9
clone size: few
D gene: NA
J gene: TRBJ1-6
CDR3 DNA: TGTGCCAGCAGCTCAGGGCTTGGGAATTCACCCCTCCACTTT
CDR3 protein: CASSSGLGNSPLHF

V gene: TRBV18
clone size: NA
D gene: NA
J gene: TRBJ2-3
CDR3 DNA: TGTGCCAGCTCACCCCAGGGGAGAGATACGCAGTATTTT
CDR3 protein: CASSPQGRDTQYF

V gene: TRBV29-1
clone size: NA
D gene: NA
J gene: TRBJ2-2
CDR3 DNA: TGCAGCGTTGAAGATCAGGGGAACACCGGGGAGCTGTTTTTT
CDR3 protein: CSVEDQGNTGELFF

V gene: TRBV5-1
clone size: NA
D gene: NA
J gene: TRBJ2-1
CDR3 DNA: TGCGCCAGCAGCTTGGGAGAGGTTCGCGACAATGAGCAGTTCTTC
CDR3 protein: CASSLGEVRDNEQFF

V gene: TRBV5-8
clone size: NA
D gene: NA
J gene: TRBJ1-1
CDR3 DNA: TGTGCCAGCAGCTTGCCCGTAATAAACACTGAAGCTTTCTTT
CDR3 protein: CASSLPVINTEAFF

V gene: TRBV12-1
clone size: NA
D gene: NA
J gene: TRBJ1-2
CDR3 DNA: TGTGCCGACGGACAGGGGGCTTACTATGGCTACACCTTC
CDR3 protein: CADGQGAYYGYTF

V gene: TRBV4-3
clone size: NA
D gene: TRBD2
J gene: TRBJ2-1
CDR3 DNA: TGCGCCAGCAGCCAAGATAGTCAACTAGCGGGGGATATCTCCGGGGATGAGCAGTTCTTC
CDR3 protein: CASSQDSQLAGDISGDEQFF

V gene: TRBV6-6
clone size: NA
D gene: TRBD1
J gene: TRBJ1-4
CDR3 DNA: TGTGCCAGCAGTCTGCAGGGGGCAACTAATGAAAAACTGTTTTTT
CDR3 protein: CASSLQGATNEKLFF

V gene: TRBV2
clone size: few
D gene: TRBD1
J gene: TRBJ1-5
CDR3 DNA: TGTGCCAGCAGTACAGGGGATAACAATCAGCCCCAGCATTTT
CDR3 protein: CASSTGDNNQPQHF